These 25 T cell receptor beta chains were sequenced from one sample in a study of T cells in Graves' hyperthyroidism and ophthalmopathy. The CDR3 regions of TCR beta were amplified from RNA transcripts. The primer set for the first-round RT-PCR of the TCR CDR3 was HTBI. Via MiXCR, TCRdb re-called the multiplex PCR reads, giving one row per CDR3 protein. The top ten hold more than 7% of the sample, which has 800,000 or so distinct CDR3 sequences, more than 30% seen once. The sample comprised blood. Receptor source: a man between 18 and 35 years old with Graves' hyperthyroidism.

This clonotype appeared many times. This chain uses TRBV15 with TRBJ2-6; D is unresolved. The length of the CDR3 is 19 residues. Germline assignment: CDR1 LNHNV and CDR2 YYDKDF (reference sequence). Trimming cost V 0 bases and J 1 base, with 16 bases left between them. The DNA of the CDR3 is TGTGCCACCAGCAGAGATTCTGAGGCAGTAGTTTCTGGGGCCAACGTCCTGACTTTC. It is translated as CATSRDSEAVVSGANVLTF.

The chain combines TRBV10-3 with TRBJ2-6; the D gene is possibly TRBD1 (5 bases). Germline assignment: CDR1 ENHRY and CDR2 SYGVKD. The CDR3 covers 15 residues. V was pared by 3 bases and J by 1 base, with 7 bases between. CDR3 in DNA: TGTGCCATCAGTGAACAGGATTCTGGGGCCAACGTCCTGACTTTC. Its protein product is CAISEQDSGANVLTF.

The chain links TRBV6-5 to TRBJ2-5; 10 nucleotides line up with TRBD2. V lost 2 bases to trimming and J lost 5 bases; unmatched junction nucleotides: 11. Germline CDR1 reads MNHEY; CDR2 reads SVGAGI. The CDR3 is made up of 17 amino acids. CDR3 residues: CASSYARLAGAGETQYF. The CDR3 DNA reads as TGTGCCAGCAGTTACGCCCGGCTAGCGGGAGCCGGGGAGACCCAGTACTTC.

The rearrangement links TRBV12-3 or TRBV12-4 to TRBJ1-5; tentatively, D is TRBD1 (5 bases). The CDR3 consists of 15 residues. V lost 5 bases, J lost 1 base, and 12 bases lay in between. CDR3 region: CASSAWGESNQPQHF. As DNA, the CDR3 is TGTGCCAGCAGTGCCTGGGGGGAAAGCAATCAGCCCCAGCATTTT.

V is TRBV7-9 and J is TRBJ2-7; either TRBD1 or TRBD2 may supply D (7 bases each). The germline gives CDR1 SEHNR, CDR2 FQNEAQ (reference sequence). V was shortened by 3 bases and J by 3 bases, with 18 bases between the two germline ends. CDR3 length: 16 residues. Written as DNA, the CDR3 is TGTGCCAGCAGCTTGGGGGGGCAGGGGGGTATCTACGAGCAGTACTTC. Its translation: CASSLGGQGGIYEQYF.

The chain combines TRBV5-1 with TRBJ2-7, with 7 bases identical to TRBD2. Germline V gives CDR1 SGHRS, CDR2 YFSETQ. This CDR3 has 16 amino acids. The trim removed 0 bases at V and 6 bases at J, leaving 12 bases unmatched. The CDR3 spells CASSLGSGAFMGEQYF. In nucleotides, the CDR3 is TGCGCCAGCAGCTTGGGGAGCGGGGCCTTCATGGGCGAGCAGTACTTC.

Here the CDR3 DNA reads TGTGCCAGCAGCGTAGCAGGGGGCGGCGAGCTGTTTTTT. This gives the protein CASSVAGGGELFF. This chain uses TRBV9 with TRBJ2-2; 8 nucleotides agree with TRBD1. Trimming took 0 bases from V and 11 from J; bases not matched to a gene: 3. The V gene's germline CDR1 is SGDLS and CDR2 YYNGEE. The CDR3 spans 13 residues. Complete variable domain (other parts from reference TRBV9 and TRBJ2-2): DSGVTQTPKHLITATGQRVTLRCSPRSGDLSVYWYQQSLDQGLQFLIQYYNGEERAKGNILERFSAQQFPDLHSELNLSSLELGDSALYFCASSVAGGGELFFGEGSRLTVL.

This clonotype was seen more than once but under ten times. The chain has TRBV2 and TRBJ1-5; no clear D gene. This CDR3 is built from 13 residues. Trimming left V 6 bases short and J 6 bases short, with 12 bases between. The V gene's germline CDR1 is SNHLY and CDR2 FYNNEI. The CDR3, as DNA: TGTGCCAGCAGCCAAACCGGTATTCAGCCCCAGCATTTT. Protein sequence: CASSQTGIQPQHF.

Ten or more counts support this clonotype. The chain is built from TRBV19 and TRBJ2-7, with TRBD1 matching over 9 bases. V was clipped by 5 bases and J by 1 base; unmatched bases: 6. Germline V gene sequence: CDR1 LNHDA, CDR2 SQIVND (reference sequence). This CDR3 comprises 15 residues. CDR3 coding DNA: TGTGCCAGTAGTCCCCCTGGGACAGGGTCCTACGAGCAGTACTTC. Translation gives CASSPPGTGSYEQYF. The variable domain in full, with the rest retrieved from reference TRBV19 and TRBJ2-7, is DGGITQSPKYLFRKEGQNVTLSCEQNLNHDAMYWYRQDPGQGLRLIYYSQIVNDFQKGDIAEGYSVSREKKESFPLTVTSAQKNPTAFYLCASSPPGTGSYEQYFGPGTRLTVT.

As to this clonotype: A junction boundary mismatches the germline segment, possibly from a read error. The V gene is TRBV4-1, the J gene TRBJ2-6; D is possibly TRBD1 (5 bases). Germline CDR1 is MGHRA and CDR2 is YSYEKL. This CDR3 has 16 amino acids. The CDR3 sequence is CASSQEQGSGADVLTF. In DNA form, the CDR3 reads TGCGCCAGCAGCCAAGAGCAGGGCTCTGGGGCCGACGTCCTGACTTTC.

This clonotype has a count of ten or more. The V gene is TRBV29-1, the J gene TRBJ2-6; D remains unclear. The germline V and J ends were trimmed by 5 bases and 0 bases, with 11 bases remaining between them. The CDR3 spans 15 residues. Germline V lookup: CDR1 SQVTM, CDR2 ANQGSEA. This chain's CDR3 is CSVSTAISGANVLTF. CDR3 DNA: TGCAGCGTTAGCACGGCTATCTCTGGGGCCAACGTCCTGACTTTC.

This clonotype was recorded many times. The chain links TRBV19 to TRBJ2-6; no firm D call. The germline V and J ends were trimmed by 0 bases and 2 bases, with 2 bases remaining between them. Germline-derived CDR1 and CDR2 are LNHDA and SQIVND (reference sequence). The CDR3 has 14 amino acids. CDR3 loop: CASSIDPGANVLTF. The CDR3 DNA is TGTGCCAGTAGTATAGACCCTGGGGCCAACGTCCTGACTTTC.

This clonotype was picked up many times. The V call is TRBV11-2, the J call TRBJ1-1; D gene ambiguous. This CDR3 spans 15 amino acids. The V end lost 1 base, the J end lost 6 bases, and 15 bases lay between the germline ends. Germline V gene lookup returns CDR1 SGHAT and CDR2 FQNNGV. Written as DNA, the CDR3 is TGTGCCAGCAGCTTAGTCCCCGACGGGCGAGCTGAAGCTTTCTTT. Its protein is CASSLVPDGRAEAFF.

To note about this clonotype: Compared with germline, one end of the junction differs, possibly owing to a read error. This chain uses TRBV6-5 with TRBJ2-2; possibly TRBD2 for D (6 bases). Germline lookup yields CDR1 MNHEY and CDR2 SVGAGI. The CDR3 contains 14 residues. The CDR3 coding sequence is TGTGCCAGCAGCGTGGTGGCGGACACCGGGGGGCTGTTTTTT. As protein: CASSVVADTGGLFF.

CDR3 in amino acids: CSASGPNYGYTF. Written as DNA, the CDR3 is TGCAGCGCCTCCGGGCCGAACTATGGCTACACCTTC. The chain couples TRBV29-1 to TRBJ1-2; no clear D gene. The CDR3 covers 12 residues. The germline gives CDR1 SQVTM, CDR2 ANQGSEA. The V end lost 7 bases, the J end lost 2 bases, and 11 bases lay between the germline ends.

This clonotype was detected a few times. V gene TRBV12-3 or TRBV12-4 combines with J gene TRBJ1-5; possible D gene TRBD1, 6 bases. V shed 1 base and J shed 4 bases, with 20 bases lying between them. There are 18 residues in the CDR3. The CDR3 DNA follows: TGTGCCAGCAGTTTAGACAGGGTTGGTGAATTATGGAATCAGCCCCAGCATTTT. Its protein is CASSLDRVGELWNQPQHF.

This clonotype appeared a few times. V usage is TRBV7-9 and J usage is TRBJ2-5; 7 bases are a match to TRBD2. V was pared by 3 bases and J by 4 bases, with 5 bases of the junction left unmatched. The CDR3 runs to 14 residues. From germline, CDR1 is SEHNR and CDR2 FQNEAQ (reference sequence). The CDR3 DNA reads as TGTGCCAGCAGCTTGGAGGGGAGGGGAGAGACCCAGTACTTC. Translation gives CASSLEGRGETQYF. Full variable domain (remainder filled in from reference TRBV7-9 and TRBJ2-5): DTGVSQNPRHKITKRGQNVTFRCDPISEHNRLYWYRQTLGQGPEFLTYFQNEAQLEKSRLLSDRFSAERPKGSFSTLEIQRTEQGDSAMYLCASSLEGRGETQYFGPGTRLLVL.

This clonotype was seen repeatedly, ten times or more. J is TRBJ1-5 and V is TRBV5-1; TRBD1 is a possible D gene (5 bases). V was pared by 0 bases and J by 0 bases, with 13 bases between. CDR1 is SGHRS, CDR2 YFSETQ, per germline. The CDR3 totals 17 residues. CDR3 protein: CASSLAKQAFSNQPQHF. The CDR3 DNA sequence: TGCGCCAGCAGCTTGGCGAAACAGGCGTTTAGCAATCAGCCCCAGCATTTT.

This clonotype was found many times. This chain links TRBV20-1 with TRBJ2-7; D gene uncertain. Trimming pared 0 bases from V and 3 bases from J, leaving 15 bases between. The CDR3 has 15 amino acids. Germline V gene lookup returns CDR1 DFQATT and CDR2 SNEGSKA (reference sequence). CDR3 DNA sequence: TGCAGTGCTAGAGATCAGGCGACGGTAGGCTACGAGCAGTACTTC. Protein: CSARDQATVGYEQYF.

V and J are TRBV7-3 and TRBJ2-1, with 8 bases identical to TRBD2. The CDR3 is 13 amino acids. Germline V gives CDR1 SGHTA, CDR2 FQGTGA. The junction had 9 bases not matched to a gene; V was cut back by 2 bases and J by 15 bases. CDR3 in DNA: TGTGCCAGCAGCTTAGAGCCCAGCGGGAGTGGGTTCTTC. It codes for CASSLEPSGSGFF.

The chain uses TRBV18 and TRBJ2-7, with 7 positions matching TRBD2. V shed 3 bases, J shed 2 bases, and the junction held 4 bases outside the gene matches. The CDR3 has 14 amino acids. CDR1 is KGHSH, CDR2 LQKENI, per germline. The CDR3 sequence: CASSPLGLAYEQYF. CDR3 coding DNA: TGTGCCAGCTCACCCCTAGGACTAGCCTACGAGCAGTACTTC.

V is TRBV7-9 and J is TRBJ1-1, with TRBD1 matching 8 bases. The CDR3 has 16 residues. Germline CDR1 SEHNR, CDR2 FQNEAQ (reference sequence). J was trimmed by 4 bases and V by 4 bases; bases with no gene match: 11. The CDR3 protein is CASSSNGGQGGTEAFF. As DNA, the CDR3 is TGTGCCAGCAGCTCGAACGGTGGACAGGGTGGCACTGAAGCTTTCTTT.

The genes are TRBV7-8 and TRBJ2-7, with D uncertain. V lost 5 bases and J lost 3, with 8 bases in between. The CDR3 runs to 12 residues. CDR1 SGHVS and CDR2 FQNEAQ come from the germline V gene. DNA for the CDR3: TGTGCCAGCAGCGGTCCCGGCTACGAGCAGTACTTC. Translated, it gives CASSGPGYEQYF.

Comment on this clonotype: Just one base apart from a much larger clone, this may be a read error. V usage is TRBV29-1 and J usage is TRBJ2-7, with a possible D match to TRBD2 (5 bases). The V end was cut by 5 bases, the J end by 2 bases, with 7 bases between. This CDR3 has 11 residues. CDR1 SQVTM and CDR2 ANQGSEA come from the germline V gene. The DNA of the CDR3 is TGCAGCGTTCGGGAACCCTACGAGCAGTACTTC. Protein: CSVREPYEQYF.

On this clonotype: A read error may be the cause here, since a much bigger clone is one base away. The chain has TRBV7-8 and TRBJ1-1, with 7 bases aligning to TRBD1. V dropped 4 bases and J dropped 5; count of bases not matched to a gene: 4. Germline CDR1 SGHVS, CDR2 FQNEAQ. This CDR3 contains 13 residues. For the CDR3, the DNA is TGTGCCAGCAGCTCGGACAGGAAGACTGAAGCTTTCTTT. The encoded protein is CASSSDRKTEAFF.